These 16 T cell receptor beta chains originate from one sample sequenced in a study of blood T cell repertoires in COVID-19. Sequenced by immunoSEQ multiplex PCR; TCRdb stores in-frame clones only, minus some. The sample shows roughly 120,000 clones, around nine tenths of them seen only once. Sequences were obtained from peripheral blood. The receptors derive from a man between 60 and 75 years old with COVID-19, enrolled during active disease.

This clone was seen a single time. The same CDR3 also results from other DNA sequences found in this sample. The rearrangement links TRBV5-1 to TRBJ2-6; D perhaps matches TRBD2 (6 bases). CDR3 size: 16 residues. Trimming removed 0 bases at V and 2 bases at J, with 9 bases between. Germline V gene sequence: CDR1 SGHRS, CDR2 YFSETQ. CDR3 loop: CASSLAGGAGANVLTF. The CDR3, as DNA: TGCGCCAGCAGCTTGGCCGGAGGGGCTGGGGCCAACGTCCTGACTTTC.

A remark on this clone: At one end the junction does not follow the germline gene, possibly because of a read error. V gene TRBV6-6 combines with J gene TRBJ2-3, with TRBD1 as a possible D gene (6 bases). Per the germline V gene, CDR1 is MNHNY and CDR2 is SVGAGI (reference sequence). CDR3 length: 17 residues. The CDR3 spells CTSSPQQEAGDTDTQYF. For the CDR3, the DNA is TGTACCAGCAGTCCACAACAGGAAGCAGGGGACACAGATACGCAGTATTTT.

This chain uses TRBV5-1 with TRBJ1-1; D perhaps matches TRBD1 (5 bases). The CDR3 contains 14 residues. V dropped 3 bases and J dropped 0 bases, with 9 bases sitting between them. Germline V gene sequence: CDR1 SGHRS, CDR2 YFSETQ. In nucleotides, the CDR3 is TGCGCCAGCAGCTCTGACAGCCTGAACACTGAAGCTTTCTTT. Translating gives CASSSDSLNTEAFF.

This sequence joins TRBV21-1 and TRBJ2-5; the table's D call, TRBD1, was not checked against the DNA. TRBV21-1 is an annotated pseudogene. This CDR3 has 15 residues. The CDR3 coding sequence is TGTGCCAGCAGCAAAGCGCTGGCTGTCCAAGAGACCCAGTACTTC. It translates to CASSKALAVQETQYF.

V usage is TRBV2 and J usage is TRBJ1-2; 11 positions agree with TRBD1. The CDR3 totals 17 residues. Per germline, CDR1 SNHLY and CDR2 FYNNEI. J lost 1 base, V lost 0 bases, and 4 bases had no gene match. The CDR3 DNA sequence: TGTGCCAGCAGTGAAGCAGGGACAGGGGGAAATAACTATGGCTACACCTTC. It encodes CASSEAGTGGNNYGYTF.

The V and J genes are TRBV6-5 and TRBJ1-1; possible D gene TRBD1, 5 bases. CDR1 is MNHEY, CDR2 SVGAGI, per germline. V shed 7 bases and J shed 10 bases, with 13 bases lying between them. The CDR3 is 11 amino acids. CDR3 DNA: TGTGCCAGCAAGGAGGGGCTGGGAGCTTTCTTT. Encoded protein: CASKEGLGAFF.

CDR3 sequence reads: CASSRRGLGPAGYTF. The CDR3 coding sequence is TGTGCCAGCAGCCGAAGGGGGTTAGGGCCCGCGGGCTACACCTTC. The chain links TRBV21-1 to TRBJ1-2; the table assigns TRBD1, which was not confirmed against the DNA. TRBV21-1 has pseudogene status. This CDR3 region has 15 residues.

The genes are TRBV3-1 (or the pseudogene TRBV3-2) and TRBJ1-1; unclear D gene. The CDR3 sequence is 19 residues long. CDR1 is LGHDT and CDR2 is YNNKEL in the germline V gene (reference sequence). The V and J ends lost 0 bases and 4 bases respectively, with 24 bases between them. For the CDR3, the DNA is TGTGCCAGCAGCCAAGACCGGCTCAAGATAGAGGGTATTGGCACTGAAGCTTTCTTT. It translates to CASSQDRLKIEGIGTEAFF.

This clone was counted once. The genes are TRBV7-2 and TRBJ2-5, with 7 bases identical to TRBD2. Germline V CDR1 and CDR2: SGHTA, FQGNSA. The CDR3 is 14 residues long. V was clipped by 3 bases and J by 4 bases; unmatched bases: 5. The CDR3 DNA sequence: TGTGCCAGCAGCTTTAACGGGGAGGGAGAGACCCAGTACTTC. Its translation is CASSFNGEGETQYF.

The chain's CDR3 is CASSRLAGQASYEQYF. CDR3 DNA: TGCGCCAGCAGCCGATTAGCGGGACAAGCCTCCTACGAGCAGTACTTC. The chain couples TRBV5-1 to TRBJ2-7, with 8 bases identical to TRBD2. CDR3 length equals 16 residues. Trimming at V came to 4 bases and at J to 0 bases, leaving 9 bases not matched to a gene. Germline V gives CDR1 SGHRS, CDR2 YFSETQ.

The CDR3 bases are TGCAGCGTTTGGACTAGCGGGATGGCAGATACGCAGTATTTT. Translated: CSVWTSGMADTQYF. The chain uses TRBV29-1 and TRBJ2-3; 12 bases align to TRBD2. CDR3 length: 14 residues. Trimming removed 5 bases from V and 4 bases from J; junction bases left unmatched: 4. In germline, CDR1 is SQVTM, CDR2 ANQGSEA.

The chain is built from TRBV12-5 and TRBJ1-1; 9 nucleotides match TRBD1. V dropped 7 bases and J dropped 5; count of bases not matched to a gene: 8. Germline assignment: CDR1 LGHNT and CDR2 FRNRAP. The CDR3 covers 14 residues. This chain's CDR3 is CASDNRGQGTEAFF. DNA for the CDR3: TGTGCTAGTGATAACAGGGGGCAGGGTACTGAAGCTTTCTTT.

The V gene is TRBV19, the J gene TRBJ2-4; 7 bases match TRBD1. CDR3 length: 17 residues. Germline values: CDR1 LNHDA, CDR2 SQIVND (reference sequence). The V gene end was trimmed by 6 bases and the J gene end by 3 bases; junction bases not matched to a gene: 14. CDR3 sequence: CASRKSAGGQDKNIQYF. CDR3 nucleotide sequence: TGTGCCAGTAGGAAATCCGCAGGGGGACAAGACAAAAACATTCAGTACTTC.

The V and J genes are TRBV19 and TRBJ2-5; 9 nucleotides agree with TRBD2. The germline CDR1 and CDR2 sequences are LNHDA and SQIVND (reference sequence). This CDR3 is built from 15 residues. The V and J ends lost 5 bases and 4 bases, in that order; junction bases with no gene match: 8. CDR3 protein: CASSPAGGKVETQYF. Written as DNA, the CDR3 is TGTGCCAGTAGTCCTGCGGGAGGGAAGGTAGAGACCCAGTACTTC.

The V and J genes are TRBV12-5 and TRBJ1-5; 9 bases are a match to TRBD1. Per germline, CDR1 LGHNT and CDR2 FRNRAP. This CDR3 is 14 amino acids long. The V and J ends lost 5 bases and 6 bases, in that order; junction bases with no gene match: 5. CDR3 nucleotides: TGTGCTAGTGGTGAAACAGGGGGCCTTCAGCCCCAGCATTTT. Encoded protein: CASGETGGLQPQHF.

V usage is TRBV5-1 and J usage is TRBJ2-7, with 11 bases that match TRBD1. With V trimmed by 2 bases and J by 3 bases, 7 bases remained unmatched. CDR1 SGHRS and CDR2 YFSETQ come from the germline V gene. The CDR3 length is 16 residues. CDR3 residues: CASSFGQGANIYEQYF. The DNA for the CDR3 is TGCGCCAGCAGCTTTGGACAGGGGGCAAATATCTACGAGCAGTACTTC.